A single sample gave rise to the 10 T cell receptor beta chains below, sequenced in a study of OX40 agonist ivuxolimab in advanced cancers. TCRdb keeps only in-frame clones here, not all; method: immunoSEQ multiplex PCR. The sample includes about 89,000 clones, roughly 90% of them seen just once. Material: CD4+ or CD8+ T cells sorted from blood, obtained in a trial of the OX40 agonist ivuxolimab. The receptors were gathered from an adult with an advanced solid tumor such as melanoma, head and neck, liver or kidney cancer.

This clone was picked up one time. This chain connects TRBV7-2 to TRBJ2-6, with D unresolved. Germline V gene data show CDR1 as SGHTA and CDR2 as FQGNSA. Trimming removed 5 bases at V and 2 bases at J, with 10 bases between. The CDR3 runs 15 residues. The CDR3 DNA reads as TGTGCCAGCAGCCCCTCTGGAACTGGGGCCAACGTCCTGACTTTC. It encodes CASSPSGTGANVLTF.

This rearrangement joins TRBV6-6 to TRBJ2-1; 10 nucleotides agree with TRBD2. The J segment lost 6 bases and the V segment lost 6 bases, leaving 5 bases of the junction unmatched. Germline CDR1 reads MNHNY; CDR2 reads SVGAGI (reference sequence). CDR3 length: 14 residues. CDR3 residues: CASRLAGEPNEQFF. The CDR3, as DNA: TGTGCCAGCAGGCTAGCGGGAGAACCCAATGAGCAGTTCTTC.

This chain connects TRBV28 to TRBJ2-7; possibly TRBD1 or TRBD2 for D (6 bases each). With 2 bases removed from V and 4 bases from J, the gap between germline ends came to 21 bases. There are 17 residues in the CDR3. Germline values: CDR1 MDHEN, CDR2 SYDVKM. CDR3 nucleotide sequence: TGTGCCAGCAGTTTACGGGGGCAGGTAAATGCTACTTACGAGCAGTACTTC. Amino acid sequence: CASSLRGQVNATYEQYF.

The chain recombines TRBV16 with TRBJ1-4, with D possibly matching TRBD1 (5 bases). The ends were cut back, 0 bases at V and 1 base at J, with 6 bases in the middle. The CDR3 is 15 amino acids. Germline CDR1 and CDR2: KGHSY and FQNENV. Written as DNA, the CDR3 is TGTGCCAGCAGCCAATCCGGGGGAACTAATGAAAAACTGTTTTTT. It is translated as CASSQSGGTNEKLFF. Together with reference TRBV16 and TRBJ1-4, the CDR3 gives the full variable domain: GEEVAQTPKHLVRGEGQKAKLYCAPIKGHSYVFWYQQVLKNEFKFLISFQNENVFDETGMPKERFSAKCLPNSPCSLEIQATKLEDSAVYFCASSQSGGTNEKLFFGSGTQLSVL.

This clone was observed once. The chain is built from TRBV19 and TRBJ2-2, with 7 bases lining up with TRBD1. J lost 0 bases, V lost 5 bases, and 9 bases had no gene match. Germline CDR1 and CDR2: LNHDA and SQIVND (reference sequence). CDR3 size: 17 residues. In DNA form, the CDR3 reads TGTGCCAGTAGTGTAAAATCCGGGACAGCGAACACCGGGGAGCTGTTTTTT. It specifies CASSVKSGTANTGELFF.

The rearrangement uses TRBV28 and TRBJ2-1; D ambiguous. The CDR3 loop spans 16 amino acids. Germline CDR1 reads MDHEN; CDR2 reads SYDVKM. Trimming removed 5 bases at V and 6 bases at J, with 20 bases between. For the CDR3, the DNA is TGTGCCAGCAGTCCCATCCGAAGGACCCTCTTCAATGAGCAGTTCTTC. Translating gives CASSPIRRTLFNEQFF.

The chain carries TRBV18 and TRBJ2-2; perhaps TRBD2 as D (5 bases). CDR3 length: 16 residues. V lost 2 bases and J 4 bases, leaving 14 bases between the germline ends. Germline values: CDR1 KGHSH, CDR2 LQKENI. CDR3 sequence: CASSPGRNEGTGELFF. CDR3 coding DNA: TGTGCCAGCTCACCAGGTCGGAATGAGGGCACCGGGGAGCTGTTTTTT.

The V call is TRBV19, the J call TRBJ2-7; no clear D. The germline CDR1 and CDR2 sequences are LNHDA and SQIVND (reference sequence). The CDR3 totals 14 residues. Deletions cut 3 bases from V and 1 base from J, with 10 bases between. DNA of the CDR3: TGTGCCAGTAGTATGCTGGGCCGATCCTACGAGCAGTACTTC. Its translation: CASSMLGRSYEQYF.

This chain joins TRBV20-1 and TRBJ1-5; D is possibly TRBD1 (5 bases). The germline V gene has CDR1 DFQATT and CDR2 SNEGSKA (reference sequence). This CDR3 comprises 11 residues. V was trimmed by 0 bases and J by 11 bases, leaving 8 bases between them. DNA for the CDR3: TGCAGTGCTAGAGATTTGGGGGCCCAGCATTTT. Amino acids: CSARDLGAQHF.

V is TRBV5-1 and J is TRBJ2-7; maybe TRBD1 (5 bases). The CDR3 has 15 residues. Trimming removed 0 bases from V and 2 bases from J, with 12 bases in between. CDR1 and CDR2 from the germline V gene are SGHRS and YFSETQ. CDR3: CASSLEGQGPYEQYF. CDR3 DNA sequence: TGCGCCAGCAGCTTGGAAGGGCAGGGTCCCTACGAGCAGTACTTC.